Each of the 28 T cell receptor beta chains below was sequenced from the same sample in a study of blood T cell repertoires in COVID-19. Assay used: immunoSEQ multiplex PCR; TCRdb lists only in-frame clones, some missing. The table lists approximately 250,000 clones, around 88% of them singletons, with roughly 1.2% in the top ten. Sample: PBMCs or T cells enriched from blood (not recorded which). The receptors shown here come from a woman aged 40-49 years with acute COVID-19.

The rearrangement joins TRBV11-3 to TRBJ2-1; no clear D gene. This CDR3 region has 13 residues. Germline V gene lookup returns CDR1 SGHNT and CDR2 YENEEA. With 4 bases removed from V and 4 bases from J, the gap between germline ends came to 8 bases. CDR3 coding DNA: TGTGCCAGCAGCTCCGGTCCATACAATGAGCAGTTCTTC. Its translation is CASSSGPYNEQFF.

This chain connects TRBV27 to TRBJ2-3, with 7 positions matching TRBD2. The V gene end was trimmed by 0 bases and the J gene end by 3 bases; junction bases not matched to a gene: 3. Germline V gene data show CDR1 as MNHEY and CDR2 as SMNVEV (reference sequence). The CDR3 sequence is 15 residues long. CDR3 DNA: TGTGCCAGCAGTTTATCTAGGGGAGGGACAGATACGCAGTATTTT. This gives the protein CASSLSRGGTDTQYF.

The CDR3 sequence: CAWAGLAGDTGELFF. The CDR3 coding sequence is TGTGCCTGGGCCGGACTAGCGGGGGACACCGGGGAGCTGTTTTTT. The chain uses TRBV30 and TRBJ2-2, with 13 positions matching TRBD2. The V and J ends lost 5 bases and 3 bases, in that order; junction bases with no gene match: 3. Germline V gene data show CDR1 as GTSNPN and CDR2 as SVGIG (reference sequence). This CDR3 has 15 residues.

This clone was recorded only once. The chain links TRBV9 to TRBJ1-2, with TRBD1 matching 7 bases. The J segment lost 8 bases and the V segment lost 3 bases, leaving 10 bases of the junction unmatched. The CDR3 is made up of 14 amino acids. Germline CDR1 SGDLS, CDR2 YYNGEE. DNA of the CDR3: TGTGCCAGCAGCGGCCATGGGACAGTACGGGGCTACACCTTC. As protein: CASSGHGTVRGYTF.

This sequence joins TRBV2 and TRBJ1-3, with 8 bases identical to TRBD1. CDR1 SNHLY and CDR2 FYNNEI come from the germline V gene. This CDR3 has 15 residues. The V gene end was trimmed by 7 bases and the J gene end by 4 bases; junction bases not matched to a gene: 9. Written as DNA, the CDR3 is TGTGCCAGCATCAAGGACAGGGTGACGGGAAACACCATATATTTT. This encodes CASIKDRVTGNTIYF.

This chain connects TRBV14 to TRBJ1-1, with D possibly being TRBD1 (6 bases). Germline V gene lookup returns CDR1 SGHDN and CDR2 FVKESK. The CDR3 has 16 amino acids. Trimming cost V 1 base and J 4 bases, with 16 bases left between them. CDR3 sequence reads: CASSQGFIQGATEAFF. CDR3 in DNA: TGTGCCAGCAGCCAAGGGTTTATACAGGGTGCCACTGAAGCTTTCTTT.

The rearrangement uses TRBV7-2 and TRBJ2-7, with a tentative D call TRBD2 (5 bases). The CDR3 totals 13 residues. V gave up 1 base and J gave up 7 bases, with 11 bases separating them. Germline lookup yields CDR1 SGHTA and CDR2 FQGNSA. The CDR3 DNA is TGTGCCAGCAGCTTAGGCGCGGGTGATGAGCAGTACGTC. It is translated as CASSLGAGDEQYV.

This chain connects TRBV15 to TRBJ2-1; 7 nucleotides agree with TRBD2. V was pared by 0 bases and J by 0 bases, with 14 bases of the junction left unmatched. The CDR3 spans 20 residues. Germline-derived CDR1 and CDR2 are LNHNV and YYDKDF (reference sequence). The CDR3 region is CATSRDGRPSGASSYNEQFF. DNA for the CDR3: TGTGCCACCAGCAGAGACGGACGTCCTAGCGGAGCCAGCTCCTACAATGAGCAGTTCTTC.

The chain recombines TRBV6-5 with TRBJ2-7; TRBD2 might be the D (5 bases). The germline V gene has CDR1 MNHEY and CDR2 SVGAGI. This CDR3 comprises 14 residues. V was cut by 8 bases and J by 0 bases, with 14 bases left in between. The CDR3 sequence: CASGPPGVSYEQYF. The CDR3, as DNA: TGTGCCAGCGGGCCCCCCGGGGTCTCCTACGAGCAGTACTTC.

V usage is TRBV10-3 and J usage is TRBJ1-5, with a tentative D call TRBD1 (6 bases). V gave up 11 bases and J gave up 0 bases, with 17 bases separating them. Germline V gives CDR1 ENHRY, CDR2 SYGVKD. The CDR3 is 15 amino acids. The CDR3 sequence is CASKRDKNSNQPQHF. In nucleotides, the CDR3 is TGTGCCTCAAAGAGGGACAAGAATAGCAATCAGCCCCAGCATTTT.

The CDR3 coding sequence is TGTGCCAGCAGCCAGGCTCTAAGAAAACAGAAGAACACTGAAGCTTTCTTT. Protein product: CASSQALRKQKNTEAFF. V is TRBV3-1 (or the pseudogene TRBV3-2) and J is TRBJ1-1; no clear D gene. This CDR3 is 17 amino acids long. The germline CDR1 and CDR2 sequences are LGHDT and YNNKEL (reference sequence). V was clipped by 3 bases and J by 1 base, with 18 bases between them.

This chain connects TRBV30 to TRBJ1-1; 10 nucleotides agree with TRBD1. Germline trimming cut 4 bases from V and 4 bases from J; bases unmatched to any gene: 6. In germline, CDR1 is GTSNPN, CDR2 SVGIG (reference sequence). The CDR3 contains 14 residues. CDR3 sequence: CAWIPGTGATEAFF. The CDR3 DNA is TGTGCCTGGATACCCGGGACAGGGGCCACTGAAGCTTTCTTT.

The chain employs TRBV27 and TRBJ1-2; 8 bases fit TRBD1. The V gene's germline CDR1 is MNHEY and CDR2 SMNVEV (reference sequence). The CDR3 has 13 residues. The ends lost 5 bases at V and 6 bases at J; junction bases unmatched: 5. The CDR3 loop is CASSPLDRDGYTF. In DNA, the CDR3 is TGTGCCAGCAGTCCGTTGGACAGGGATGGCTACACCTTC.

This clone was seen once. The CDR3, as DNA: TGCAGCGTTGAAGGTCCCGGGGATGGCTACACCTTC. Its protein product is CSVEGPGDGYTF. The chain uses TRBV29-1 and TRBJ1-2; D remains unclear. The CDR3 consists of 12 residues. From germline, CDR1 is SQVTM and CDR2 ANQGSEA. Trimming left V 1 base short and J 6 bases short, with 9 bases between.

The chain employs TRBV5-1 and TRBJ2-1; D ambiguous. The CDR3 spans 15 residues. Germline V gene sequence: CDR1 SGHRS, CDR2 YFSETQ. Trimming stripped 2 bases from V and 10 bases from J, with 19 bases between. The CDR3 region is CASSLGVSVVEEQFF. CDR3 DNA: TGCGCCAGCAGCTTAGGAGTGTCGGTAGTGGAAGAGCAGTTCTTC.

The rearrangement uses TRBV5-1 and TRBJ2-3; D is possibly TRBD2 (5 bases). Looked up from germline, CDR1 is SGHRS and CDR2 is YFSETQ. V was pared by 7 bases and J by 2 bases, with 14 bases between. The CDR3 spans 14 residues. The CDR3 here is CASGSTGSTDTQYF. In DNA form, the CDR3 reads TGCGCCAGCGGCAGTACGGGGTCCACAGATACGCAGTATTTT. The full variable domain, in which reference TRBV5-1 and TRBJ2-3 provide the parts outside the CDR3, is KAGVTQTPRYLIKTRGQQVTLSCSPISGHRSVSWYQQTPGQGLQFLFEYFSETQRNKGNFPGRFSGRQFSNSRSEMNVSTLELGDSALYLCASGSTGSTDTQYFGPGTRLTVL.

This sequence joins TRBV6-2 or TRBV6-3 and TRBJ2-1, with D maybe TRBD2 (6 bases). Trimming pared 2 bases from V and 8 bases from J, leaving 19 bases between. The CDR3 has 16 residues. CDR1 and CDR2 from the germline V gene are MNHEY and SVGEGT. The CDR3 protein is CASSYLGDGSGDEQFF. The CDR3 DNA sequence: TGTGCCAGCAGTTACCTGGGGGACGGGAGTGGAGATGAGCAGTTCTTC.

This clone showed up just once. The genes are TRBV18 and TRBJ1-2; the D gene is possibly TRBD1 (5 bases). This CDR3 has 14 amino acids. Deletions cut 3 bases from V and 4 bases from J, with 12 bases between. Germline assignment: CDR1 KGHSH and CDR2 LQKENI. The CDR3 loop is CASSPEQVSYGYTF. The CDR3 DNA is TGTGCCAGCTCACCGGAACAGGTCTCCTATGGCTACACCTTC.

The chain employs TRBV19 and TRBJ1-3; possibly TRBD1 for D (5 bases). V was clipped by 6 bases and J by 4 bases, with 16 bases between them. The CDR3 sequence is 15 residues long. From germline, CDR1 is LNHDA and CDR2 SQIVND (reference sequence). CDR3 sequence: CASSPVGRGGNTIYF. For the CDR3, the DNA is TGTGCCAGTAGCCCAGTGGGTAGGGGAGGAAACACCATATATTTT. The whole variable domain, filled in from reference TRBV19 and TRBJ1-3, reads DGGITQSPKYLFRKEGQNVTLSCEQNLNHDAMYWYRQDPGQGLRLIYYSQIVNDFQKGDIAEGYSVSREKKESFPLTVTSAQKNPTAFYLCASSPVGRGGNTIYFGEGSWLTVV.

The gene calls are TRBV7-9 and TRBJ1-3, with TRBD1 as a possible D gene (5 bases). The CDR3 has 15 amino acids. V dropped 1 base and J dropped 1 base, with 8 bases sitting between them. The V gene's germline CDR1 is SEHNR and CDR2 FQNEAQ (reference sequence). CDR3 coding DNA: TGTGCCAGCAGCTTAGTTCAGGGATCTGGAAACACCATATATTTT. This translates into CASSLVQGSGNTIYF. Supplemented by reference TRBV7-9 and TRBJ1-3, the full variable domain reads DTGVSQNPRHKITKRGQNVTFRCDPISEHNRLYWYRQTLGQGPEFLTYFQNEAQLEKSRLLSDRFSAERPKGSFSTLEIQRTEQGDSAMYLCASSLVQGSGNTIYFGEGSWLTVV.

The CDR3 DNA reads TGTGCCAGCAGCCCCGGCGCCGGGATTTCCTATGGCTACACCTTC. It is translated as CASSPGAGISYGYTF. This chain connects TRBV7-2 to TRBJ1-2, with D hard to call. Trimming pared 5 bases from V and 4 bases from J, leaving 17 bases between. This CDR3 has 15 amino acids. Germline loops: CDR1 SGHTA, CDR2 FQGNSA. Together with reference TRBV7-2 and TRBJ1-2, the CDR3 gives the full variable domain: GAGVSQSPSNKVTEKGKDVELRCDPISGHTALYWYRQSLGQGLEFLIYFQGNSAPDKSGLPSDRFSAERTGGSVSTLTIQRTQQEDSAVYLCASSPGAGISYGYTFGSGTRLTVV.

This chain uses TRBV21-1 with TRBJ2-3; the table's D call of TRBD2 was not tested on the DNA. TRBV21-1 represents a pseudogene. The CDR3 contains 16 residues. CDR3 nucleotides: TGTGCCAGCAGCAAAGGGCCGAGCGGGCCCACAGATACGCAGTATTTT. Protein: CASSKGPSGPTDTQYF.

The chain couples TRBV24-1 to TRBJ2-7; the match to TRBD1 covers 10 bases. Germline loops: CDR1 KGHDR, CDR2 SFDVKD. The CDR3 is 15 amino acids. The V segment lost 3 bases and the J segment 2 bases; nucleotides outside the gene matches: 3. This chain's CDR3 is CATSDSGQGAYEQYF. The CDR3 DNA reads TGTGCCACCAGTGATAGTGGACAGGGGGCCTACGAGCAGTACTTC.

The chain joins TRBV10-1 to TRBJ2-3; 8 nucleotides align to TRBD1. V gave up 4 bases and J gave up 1 base; unmatched junction bases: 1. The germline V gene has CDR1 WNHNN and CDR2 SYGVQD (reference sequence). The length of the CDR3 is 14 residues. CDR3 loop: CASSGGQGTDTQYF. In DNA, the CDR3 is TGCGCCAGCAGTGGGGGACAGGGCACAGATACGCAGTATTTT.

CDR3 DNA: TGTGCCAGCAGCTTGGATGGGAGCTCCTACGAGCAGTACTTC. This codes for CASSLDGSSYEQYF. The genes are TRBV5-6 and TRBJ2-7, with D possibly being TRBD2 (5 bases). Germline CDR1 and CDR2: SGHDT and YYEEEE. Trimming left V 0 bases short and J 0 bases short, with 7 bases between. The CDR3 covers 14 residues.

The chain recombines TRBV4-3 with TRBJ2-5, with 11 bases fitting TRBD1. V shed 2 bases, J shed 2 bases, and the junction held 4 bases outside the gene matches. The CDR3 has 16 residues. Germline loops: CDR1 LGHNA, CDR2 YSLEER. The CDR3 region has the DNA TGCGCCAGCAGCCAAAAATGGGACAGGGGGCAAGAGACCCAGTACTTC. It is translated as CASSQKWDRGQETQYF.

The CDR3 DNA reads as TGTGCCAGCAGCAAAAGCGGGGTGGTTCGGCGGATCCACTACGAGCAGTACGTC. Encoded protein: CASSKSGVVRRIHYEQYV. The rearrangement uses TRBV21-1 and TRBJ2-7; the listed D gene, TRBD2, was not tested against the DNA. TRBV21-1 is a listed pseudogene. The CDR3 is 18 residues long.

The chain combines TRBV10-2 with TRBJ2-1, with 10 bases that match TRBD2. CDR1 is WSHSY and CDR2 is SAAADI in the germline V gene. CDR3 length: 15 residues. V lost 7 bases to trimming and J lost 4 bases; unmatched junction nucleotides: 7. Written as DNA, the CDR3 is TGCGCCAGCACTCCAACTAGCGGGAATTACAATGAGCAGTTCTTC. Protein sequence: CASTPTSGNYNEQFF.